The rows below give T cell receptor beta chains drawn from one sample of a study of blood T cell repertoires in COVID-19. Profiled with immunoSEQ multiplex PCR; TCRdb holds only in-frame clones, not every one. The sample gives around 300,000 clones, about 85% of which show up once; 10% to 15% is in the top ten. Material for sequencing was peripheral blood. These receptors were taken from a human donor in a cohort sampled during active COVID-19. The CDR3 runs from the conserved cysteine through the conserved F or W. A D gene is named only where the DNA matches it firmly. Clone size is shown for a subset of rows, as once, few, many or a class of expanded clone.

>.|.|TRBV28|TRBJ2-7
CASSFDGTRKNEQYF
TGTGCCAGCAGTTTTGACGGGACAAGGAAAAACGAGCAGTACTTC
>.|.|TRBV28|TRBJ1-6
CASSTIQGLSPLHF
TGTGCCAGCAGTACAATACAGGGTTTATCACCCCTCCACTTT
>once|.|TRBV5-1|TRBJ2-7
CAGRQLPSSYEQYF
TGCGCCGGCAGACAGTTACCAAGCTCCTACGAGCAGTACTTC
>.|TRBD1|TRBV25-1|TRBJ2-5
CASSGSPGTAQETQYF
TGTGCCAGCAGTGGCAGCCCCGGGACAGCCCAAGAGACCCAGTACTTC
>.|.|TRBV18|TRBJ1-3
CASSPPGINSGNTIYF
TGTGCCAGCTCACCACCTGGCATAAATTCTGGAAACACCATATATTTT
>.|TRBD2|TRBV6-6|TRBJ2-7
CASRNGASGRSYEQYF
TGTGCCAGCAGAAACGGGGCTAGCGGGAGGTCCTACGAGCAGTACTTC
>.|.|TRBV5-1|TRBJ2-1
CASSFDSPDLGEQFF
TGCGCCAGCAGCTTTGACAGCCCGGATCTTGGTGAGCAGTTCTTC
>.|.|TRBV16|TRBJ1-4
CASSPEGALNEKLFF
TGTGCCAGCAGTCCCGAAGGGGCCCTTAATGAAAAACTGTTTTTT
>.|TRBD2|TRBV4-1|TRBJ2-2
CASSQAPSGRRNTGELFF
TGCGCCAGCAGCCAAGCCCCTAGCGGGAGGAGGAACACCGGGGAGCTGTTTTTT
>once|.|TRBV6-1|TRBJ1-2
CASSEGQLYGYTF
TGTGCCAGCAGTGAAGGACAGCTCTATGGCTACACCTTC
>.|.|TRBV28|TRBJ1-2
CASSLIGGGNTF
TGTGCCAGCAGTTTAATCGGGGGGGGCAACACCTTC
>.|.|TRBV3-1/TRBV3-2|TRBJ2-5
CASSQQTGPRGETQYF
TGTGCCAGCAGCCAGCAGACAGGTCCCCGAGGGGAGACCCAGTACTTC
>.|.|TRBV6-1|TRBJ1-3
CASSETHDGTIYF
TGTGCCAGCAGTGAGACTCACGACGGCACCATATATTTT
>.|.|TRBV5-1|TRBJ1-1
CASSLAPAGGNTEAFF
TGCGCCAGCAGCTTGGCCCCAGCCGGGGGGAACACTGAAGCTTTCTTT
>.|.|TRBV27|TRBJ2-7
CASSQRLSYEQYF
TGTGCCAGCAGTCAACGACTCTCCTACGAGCAGTACTTC
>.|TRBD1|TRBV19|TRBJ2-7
CASSGFGTDYEQYF
TGTGCCAGTAGTGGCTTCGGGACAGACTACGAGCAGTACTTC
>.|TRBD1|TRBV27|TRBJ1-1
CASKQGDRDTEAFF
TGTGCCAGTAAACAGGGGGATAGGGACACTGAAGCTTTCTTT
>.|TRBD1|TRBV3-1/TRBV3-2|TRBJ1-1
CASTQGGEAFF
TGTGCCAGCACCCAGGGGGGGGAAGCTTTCTTT
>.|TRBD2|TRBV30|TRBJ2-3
CAWSGGRRDTQYF
TGTGCCTGGAGTGGCGGGAGAAGAGATACGCAGTATTTT
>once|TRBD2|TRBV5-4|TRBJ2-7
CASSLVTSGRAPYEQYF
TGTGCCAGCAGCTTGGTTACTAGCGGGAGGGCCCCCTACGAGCAGTACTTC
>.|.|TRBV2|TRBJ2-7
CASSEAYSGTYPYEQYF
TGTGCCAGCAGTGAAGCCTATTCCGGGACATATCCCTACGAGCAGTACTTC
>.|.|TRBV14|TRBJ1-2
CASSQYGTPYGYTF
TGTGCCAGCAGCCAATATGGGACACCTTATGGCTACACCTTC
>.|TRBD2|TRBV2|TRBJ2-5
CASILAGEETQYF
TGTGCCAGCATTCTAGCGGGAGAAGAGACCCAGTACTTC
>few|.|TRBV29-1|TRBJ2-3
CSVERDPADTQYF
TGCAGCGTTGAGCGGGACCCGGCGGATACGCAGTATTTT
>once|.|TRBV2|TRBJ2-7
CASSSGWYEQYF
TGTGCCAGCAGCTCAGGGTGGTACGAGCAGTACTTC
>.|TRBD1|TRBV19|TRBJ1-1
CASSIPGTVTAFF
TGTGCCAGTAGTATACCAGGGACAGTCACCGCTTTCTTT
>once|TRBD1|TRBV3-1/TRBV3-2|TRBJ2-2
CASLRQGAGELFF
TGTGCCAGCCTAAGACAGGGGGCCGGGGAGCTGTTTTTT
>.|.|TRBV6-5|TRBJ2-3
CASSYSWVGDTDTQYF
TGTGCCAGCAGTTACTCGTGGGTGGGCGACACAGATACGCAGTATTTT
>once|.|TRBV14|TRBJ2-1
CASSPGTVLSEQFF
TGTGCCAGCAGTCCCGGGACTGTCCTAAGTGAGCAGTTCTTC
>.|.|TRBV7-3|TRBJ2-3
CASSTTSPGAQYF
TGTGCCAGCAGCACAACTTCCCCTGGAGCGCAGTATTTT
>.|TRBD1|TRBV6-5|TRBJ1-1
CASRTGTTEAFF
TGTGCCAGCAGGACAGGGACTACTGAAGCTTTCTTT
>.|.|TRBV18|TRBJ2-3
CASQGASRTDTQYF
TGTGCCAGCCAAGGGGCCTCTCGCACAGATACGCAGTATTTT
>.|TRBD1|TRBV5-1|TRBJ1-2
CASLLWDSNYGYTF
TGCGCCAGCCTGCTGTGGGACAGTAACTATGGCTACACCTTC
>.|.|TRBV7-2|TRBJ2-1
CASSLTSIEQFF
TGTGCCAGCAGCTTAACGAGTATTGAGCAGTTCTTC
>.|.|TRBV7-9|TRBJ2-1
CASSREVRGDEQFF
TGTGCCAGCAGTCGGGAGGTTAGGGGGGATGAGCAGTTCTTC
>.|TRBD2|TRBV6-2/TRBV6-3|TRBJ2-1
CASSKHTGTSVYNEQFF
TGTGCCAGCAGCAAGCACACCGGGACTAGCGTTTACAATGAGCAGTTCTTC
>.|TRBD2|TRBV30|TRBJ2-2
CAWSVASGDTGELFF
TGTGCCTGGAGTGTAGCTAGCGGGGACACCGGGGAGCTGTTTTTT